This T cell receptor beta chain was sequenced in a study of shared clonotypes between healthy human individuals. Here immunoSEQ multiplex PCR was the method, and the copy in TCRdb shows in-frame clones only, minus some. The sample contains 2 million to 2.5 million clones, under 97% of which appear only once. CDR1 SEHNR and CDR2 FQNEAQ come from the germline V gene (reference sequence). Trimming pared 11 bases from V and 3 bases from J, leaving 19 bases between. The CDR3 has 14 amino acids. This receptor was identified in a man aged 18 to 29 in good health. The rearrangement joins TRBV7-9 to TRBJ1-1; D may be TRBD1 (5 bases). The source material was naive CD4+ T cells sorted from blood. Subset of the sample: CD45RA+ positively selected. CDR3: CAGGLGRADTEAFF. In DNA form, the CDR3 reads TGTGCCGGGGGTCTCGGCCGGGCCGACACTGAAGCTTTCTTT.